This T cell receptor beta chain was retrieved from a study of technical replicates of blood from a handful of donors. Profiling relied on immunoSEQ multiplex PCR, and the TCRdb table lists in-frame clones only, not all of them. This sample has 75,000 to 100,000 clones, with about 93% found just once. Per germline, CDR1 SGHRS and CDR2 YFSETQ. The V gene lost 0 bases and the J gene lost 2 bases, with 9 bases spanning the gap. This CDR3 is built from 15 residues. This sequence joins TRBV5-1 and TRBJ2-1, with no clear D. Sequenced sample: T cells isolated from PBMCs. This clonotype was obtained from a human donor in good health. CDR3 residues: CASSLDEQPYNEQFF. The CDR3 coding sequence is TGCGCCAGCAGCTTGGATGAACAACCCTACAATGAGCAGTTCTTC.